This TCR beta chain was identified in a study of OX40 agonist ivuxolimab in advanced cancers. Study conclusions and caveats: More expanded clones were seen, on average, in CD8+ T cells than in CD4+.

Here immunoSEQ multiplex PCR was the method, and the copy in TCRdb shows in-frame clones only, minus some. The sample has about 120,000 clones, about 93% seen once; the top ten hold approximately 0.15%. This clone was seen just once. Its antigen is as yet unknown. The clonotype comes from an adult with an advanced solid tumor such as melanoma, head and neck, liver or kidney cancer. The specimen comprised CD4+ or CD8+ T cells sorted from blood, sampled in a trial of the OX40 agonist ivuxolimab.

The CDR3, as DNA: TGTGCCAGCTCCGTGGGCCGCAATCAGCCCCAGCATTTT. Protein product: CASSVGRNQPQHF. V usage is TRBV5-8 and J usage is TRBJ1-5, with D unresolved. This CDR3 contains 13 residues. CDR1 is SGHTS and CDR2 is YDEGEE in the germline V gene. Trimming cost V 7 bases and J 2 bases, with 10 bases left between them.